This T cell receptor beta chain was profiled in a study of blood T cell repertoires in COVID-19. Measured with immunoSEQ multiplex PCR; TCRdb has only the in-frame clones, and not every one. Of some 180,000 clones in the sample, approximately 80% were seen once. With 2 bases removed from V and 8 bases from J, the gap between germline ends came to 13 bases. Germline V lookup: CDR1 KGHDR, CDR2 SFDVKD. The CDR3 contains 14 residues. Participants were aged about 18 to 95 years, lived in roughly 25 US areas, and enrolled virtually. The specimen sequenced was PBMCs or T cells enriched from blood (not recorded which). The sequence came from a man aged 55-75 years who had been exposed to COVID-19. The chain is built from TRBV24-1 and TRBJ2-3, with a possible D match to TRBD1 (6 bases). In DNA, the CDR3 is TGTGCCACCAGTGATTCCCGCCCAGGGGTTACGCAGTATTTT. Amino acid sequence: CATSDSRPGVTQYF.